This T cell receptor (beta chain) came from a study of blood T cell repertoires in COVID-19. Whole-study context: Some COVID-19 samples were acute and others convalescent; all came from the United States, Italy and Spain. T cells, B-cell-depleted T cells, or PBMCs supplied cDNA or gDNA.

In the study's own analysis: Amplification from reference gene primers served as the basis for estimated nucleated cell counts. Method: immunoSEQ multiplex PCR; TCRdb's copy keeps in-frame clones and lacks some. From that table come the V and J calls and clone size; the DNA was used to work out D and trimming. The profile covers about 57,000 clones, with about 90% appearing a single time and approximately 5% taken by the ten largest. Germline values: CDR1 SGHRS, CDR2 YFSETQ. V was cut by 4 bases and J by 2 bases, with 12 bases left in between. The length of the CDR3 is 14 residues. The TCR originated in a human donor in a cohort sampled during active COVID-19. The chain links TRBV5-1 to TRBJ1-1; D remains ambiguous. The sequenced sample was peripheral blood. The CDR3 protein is CASSLEVPNTEAFF. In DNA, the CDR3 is TGCGCCAGCAGCCTAGAGGTTCCTAACACTGAAGCTTTCTTT.